The entry below describes one T cell receptor beta chain. Its antigen is undetermined. The investigators reverse transcribed all of the isolated RNA, so they sequenced expressed TCRB transcripts. About 3.57 million reads per sample were averaged for naive, central memory and regulatory samples. Profiled with immunoSEQ multiplex PCR; TCRdb holds only in-frame clones, not every one. The table lists about 160,000 clones, about 8.3% of them singletons. Trimming took 3 bases from V and 8 from J, leaving 16 bases between them. The germline V gene encodes CDR1 LNHNV and CDR2 YYDKDF (reference sequence). The CDR3 extends over 14 amino acids. This record belongs to a study of beta chain features in type 1 diabetes. Study in general: Patient and healthy donor groups were alike in age, gender and cell yields.

The study, taken as a whole, reports: Type 1 diabetes patients had fewer VDJ junction insertions and more deletions. In the patient group, naive, central memory and Treg TCRB repertoires seemed more alike than in the healthy donor group. In every one of the four CD4+ subsets, TCRB CDR3s were moderately but significantly shorter in Type 1 diabetes patients.

The sequence was obtained from a woman aged 18-29 years with type 1 diabetes. The sequenced material came from central memory CD4+ T cells from blood. V and J are TRBV15 and TRBJ1-2, with D possibly TRBD1 on 6 matching bases. CDR3 bases: TGTGCCACCAGCAGGGAAACAGGGAGCTACGGCTACACCTTC. Amino acid sequence: CATSRETGSYGYTF.